The 3 T cell receptor beta chains given below trace back to one sample, sequenced in a study of blood T cell repertoires in COVID-19. Clones were read by immunoSEQ multiplex PCR, and TCRdb kept only the in-frame ones, dropping some. There are 200,000 to 300,000 clones in the sample; about 88% occur only once, and about 2% lies in the top ten. Sequenced sample: peripheral blood. The receptors stem from a young man with active or convalescent COVID-19.

The CDR3: CSVEPGGTEAFF. Here the CDR3 DNA reads TGCAGCGTTGAGCCAGGGGGCACTGAAGCTTTCTTT. This rearrangement joins TRBV29-1 to TRBJ1-1, with TRBD1 matching over 7 bases. The CDR3 is 12 amino acids. The V segment lost 3 bases and the J segment 4 bases; nucleotides outside the gene matches: 2. Germline V CDR1 and CDR2: SQVTM, ANQGSEA.

The chain recombines TRBV4-1 with TRBJ1-5; D may be TRBD1 (5 bases). CDR1 MGHRA and CDR2 YSYEKL come from the germline V gene. CDR3 length: 16 residues. Trimming pared 4 bases from V and 4 bases from J, leaving 17 bases between. CDR3 sequence (DNA): TGCGCCAGCAGCCCGACCTGGGGGGGGAGTAATCAGCCCCAGCATTTT. Its protein product is CASSPTWGGSNQPQHF.

J is TRBJ2-7 and V is TRBV27, with TRBD2 matching 10 bases. The CDR3 length is 16 residues. Germline V gene sequence: CDR1 MNHEY, CDR2 SMNVEV (reference sequence). V shed 2 bases and J 1 base; nucleotides not matched to a gene: 5. This CDR3 is CASSLTLAGGSYEQYF. The CDR3 DNA reads as TGTGCCAGCAGTTTAACGTTAGCGGGGGGATCCTACGAGCAGTACTTC.